Following are 8 T cell receptor beta chains from one sample sequenced in a study of regulatory T cells in long-lasting Graves disease. Documented time point: persistent/refractory GD, antithyroid drugs over 5 years with positive TRAb. Preparation of the TCR library used RNA extracted from PBMCs. Assembly of TCR beta libraries relied on iRepertoire HTBI primers together with Arm-PCR of CDR3 regions. TCRdb re-called the multiplex PCR reads with MiXCR, one entry per CDR3 protein. Of roughly 400,000 distinct CDR3 sequences listed, around 21% are singletons. The specimen was peripheral blood mononuclear cells (PBMCs), collected when the disease was refractory, from a patient treated with antithyroid drugs. The receptors originated from a female donor with Graves disease.

J is TRBJ1-2 and V is TRBV29-1; 7 nucleotides line up with TRBD1. The CDR3 is made up of 11 amino acids. V trimming: 6 bases; J trimming: 4 bases; junction bases outside the gene matches: 2. Germline V gene sequence: CDR1 SQVTM, CDR2 ANQGSEA. This CDR3 reads CSVWDSYGYTF. The CDR3 nucleotides are TGCAGCGTATGGGACAGCTATGGCTACACCTTC.

This clonotype has at least ten counts. The V gene is TRBV12-3 or TRBV12-4, the J gene TRBJ2-5, with D possibly called TRBD1 or TRBD2 (6 bases each). Trimming cost V 10 bases and J 7 bases, with 25 bases left between them. The CDR3 is 15 residues long. The DNA of the CDR3 is TGTGCCACCAGAGTCGGGTCTTCGGGGGCCGGGACCCAGTACTTC. Its translation is CATRVGSSGAGTQYF.

At least ten counts were recorded for this clonotype. One junction end does not reproduce the germline sequence, and a read error may be involved. The chain links TRBV11-2 to TRBJ2-5; a possible D gene is TRBD2 (6 bases). Germline V gives CDR1 SGHAT, CDR2 FQNNGV. The CDR3 totals 15 residues. The CDR3, as DNA: TGTGCCAGCAGCTTAGTACGGGGACTGAGAGAGGCCCAGTACTTC. It specifies CASSLVRGLREAQYF. Filled out from reference TRBV11-2 and TRBJ2-5, the complete variable domain reads EAGVAQSPRYKIIEKRQSVAFWCNPISGHATLYWYQQILGQGPKLLIQFQNNGVVDDSQLPKDRFSAERLKGVDSTLKIQPAKLEDSAVYLCASSLVRGLREAQYFGPGTRLLVL.

The table lists this clonotype with a few counts. The chain couples TRBV7-3 to TRBJ1-1; D is perhaps TRBD1 (5 bases). From germline, CDR1 is SGHTA and CDR2 FQGTGA. V dropped 1 base and J dropped 4 bases, with 10 bases sitting between them. The CDR3 contains 14 residues. In DNA form, the CDR3 reads TGTGCCAGCAGCTTAAGCAGGGACGGCACTGAAGCTTTCTTT. It encodes CASSLSRDGTEAFF.

This clonotype was seen at least ten times. The chain employs TRBV12-3 or TRBV12-4 and TRBJ1-5, with 7 bases matching TRBD1. There are 17 residues in the CDR3. J was trimmed by 2 bases and V by 3 bases; bases with no gene match: 10. DNA of the CDR3: TGTGCCAGCAGTTTGGGAGGGTTAGGGGGCGGCAATCAGCCCCAGCATTTT. Protein product: CASSLGGLGGGNQPQHF.

The rearrangement links TRBV29-1 to TRBJ2-5; D is unclear. The CDR3 covers 12 residues. Germline V gene data show CDR1 as SQVTM and CDR2 as ANQGSEA. The V and J ends lost 7 bases and 0 bases respectively, with 9 bases between them. CDR3 bases: TGCAGCGCCCAAAAGTACCAAGAGACCCAGTACTTC. It translates to CSAQKYQETQYF.

The table lists this clonotype with many counts. The chain joins TRBV2 to TRBJ2-7, with 8 bases that match TRBD1. Germline V gives CDR1 SNHLY, CDR2 FYNNEI. CDR3 length: 15 amino acids. V shed 8 bases and J 3 bases; nucleotides not matched to a gene: 12. The CDR3 nucleotides are TGTGCCAGCTGTTCTCTCCGGGACAGGTTCTACGAGCAGTACTTC. Translation: CASCSLRDRFYEQYF.

A few counts support this clonotype. The rearrangement uses TRBV7-3 and TRBJ1-6; no firm D call. The CDR3 sequence is 12 residues long. The V gene lost 4 bases and the J gene lost 17 bases, with 15 bases spanning the gap. Per germline, CDR1 SGHTA and CDR2 FQGTGA. The CDR3 bases are TGTGCCAGCAGCTCCCTGACGGACGCTTTCCACTTT. Amino acid sequence: CASSSLTDAFHF.